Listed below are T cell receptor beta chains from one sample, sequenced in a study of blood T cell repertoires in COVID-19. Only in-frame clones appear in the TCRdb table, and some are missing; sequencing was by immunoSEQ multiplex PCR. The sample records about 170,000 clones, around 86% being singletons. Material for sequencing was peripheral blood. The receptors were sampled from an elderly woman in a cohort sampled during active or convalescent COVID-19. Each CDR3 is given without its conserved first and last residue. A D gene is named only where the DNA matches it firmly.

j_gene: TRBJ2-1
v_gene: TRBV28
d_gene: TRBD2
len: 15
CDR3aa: ASSLVHLAGVVGEQF

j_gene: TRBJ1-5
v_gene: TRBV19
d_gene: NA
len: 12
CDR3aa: ASNLLVGNQPQH

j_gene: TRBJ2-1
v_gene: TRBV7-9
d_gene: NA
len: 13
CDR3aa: ASSPLRGSYNEQF

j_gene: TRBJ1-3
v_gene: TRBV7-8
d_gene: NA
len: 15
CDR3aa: ASSLTRGASSGNTIY

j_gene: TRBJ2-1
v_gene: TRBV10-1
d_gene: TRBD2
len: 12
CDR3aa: ASSKRGDYNEQF

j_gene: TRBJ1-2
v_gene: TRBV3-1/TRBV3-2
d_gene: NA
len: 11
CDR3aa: ASSQGFGQGYT

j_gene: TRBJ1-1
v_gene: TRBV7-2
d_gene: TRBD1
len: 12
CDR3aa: ASSSQGVSTEAF

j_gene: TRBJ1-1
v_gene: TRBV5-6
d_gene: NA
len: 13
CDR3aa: ASSALGLGDTEAF

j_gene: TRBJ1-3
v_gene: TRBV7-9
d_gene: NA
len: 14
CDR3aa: ASRPKRRISGNTIY

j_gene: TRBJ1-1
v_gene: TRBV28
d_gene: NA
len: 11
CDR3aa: ASTLGARDEAF

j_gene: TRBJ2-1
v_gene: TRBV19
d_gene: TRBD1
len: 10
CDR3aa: ASRTGKNEQF

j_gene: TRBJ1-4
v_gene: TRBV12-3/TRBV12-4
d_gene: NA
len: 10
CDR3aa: ASSSNYEKLF

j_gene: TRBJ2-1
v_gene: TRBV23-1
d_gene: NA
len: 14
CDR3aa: ASSQSRDWKDNEQF

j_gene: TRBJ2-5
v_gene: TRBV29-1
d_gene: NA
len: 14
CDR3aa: SVEGYSNTYQETQY

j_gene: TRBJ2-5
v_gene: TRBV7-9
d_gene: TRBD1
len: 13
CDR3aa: ASSTKLRQGETQY

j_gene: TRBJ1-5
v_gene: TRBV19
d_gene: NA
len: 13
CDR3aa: ASSMGRAGNQPQH

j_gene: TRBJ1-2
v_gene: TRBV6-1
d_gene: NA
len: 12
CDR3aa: ASSDRGQGHGYT

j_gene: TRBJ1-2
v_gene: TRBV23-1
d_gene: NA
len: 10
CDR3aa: ASREQGRGYT

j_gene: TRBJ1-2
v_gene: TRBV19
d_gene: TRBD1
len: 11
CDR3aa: ASSIPGGAGYT

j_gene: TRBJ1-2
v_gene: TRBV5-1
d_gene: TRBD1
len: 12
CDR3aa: ASRGGQESYGYT

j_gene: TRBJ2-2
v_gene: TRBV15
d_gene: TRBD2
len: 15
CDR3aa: ATSRDLGGGNTGELF

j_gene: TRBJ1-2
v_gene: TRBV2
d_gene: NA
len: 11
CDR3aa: ASSVGGYDGYT

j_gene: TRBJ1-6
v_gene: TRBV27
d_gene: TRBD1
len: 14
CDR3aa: ASSGGTGFPNSPLH

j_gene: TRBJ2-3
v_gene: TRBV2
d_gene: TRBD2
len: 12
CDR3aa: ASRGLAGPDTQY

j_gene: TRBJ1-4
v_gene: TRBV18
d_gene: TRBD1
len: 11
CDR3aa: ASTRTTGETLF

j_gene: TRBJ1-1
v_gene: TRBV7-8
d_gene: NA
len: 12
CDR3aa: ASSRRSGGAVAF

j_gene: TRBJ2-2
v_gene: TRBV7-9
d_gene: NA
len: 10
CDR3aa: ASSFSAGELF

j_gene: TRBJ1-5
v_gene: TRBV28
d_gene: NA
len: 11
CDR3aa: ASTLYSNQPQH

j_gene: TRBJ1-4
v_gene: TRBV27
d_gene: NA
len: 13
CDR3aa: ASSFSSGTNEKLF

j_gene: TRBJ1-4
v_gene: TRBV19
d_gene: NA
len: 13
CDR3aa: ASRNWGRSNEKLF

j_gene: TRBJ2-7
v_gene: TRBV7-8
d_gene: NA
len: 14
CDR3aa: ASSLKRQSSYYEQY

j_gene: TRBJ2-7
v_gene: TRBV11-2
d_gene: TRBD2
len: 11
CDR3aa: ASSLGREYEQY

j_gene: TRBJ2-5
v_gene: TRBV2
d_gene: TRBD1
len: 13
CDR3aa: ASRLGQALGGTQY

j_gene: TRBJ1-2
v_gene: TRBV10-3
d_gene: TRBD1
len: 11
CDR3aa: ATRGDRVNGYT

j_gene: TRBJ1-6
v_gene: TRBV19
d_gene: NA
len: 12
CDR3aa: ASRTRTDNSPLH

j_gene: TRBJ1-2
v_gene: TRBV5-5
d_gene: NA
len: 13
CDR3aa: ASSLVFDRNYGYT

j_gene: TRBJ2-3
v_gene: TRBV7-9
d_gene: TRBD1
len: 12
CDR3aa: ASSTRQGADTQY

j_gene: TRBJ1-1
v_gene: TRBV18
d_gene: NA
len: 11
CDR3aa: ASSQATDREAF

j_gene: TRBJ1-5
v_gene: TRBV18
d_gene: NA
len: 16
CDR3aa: ASSPPGSTFNSNQPQH

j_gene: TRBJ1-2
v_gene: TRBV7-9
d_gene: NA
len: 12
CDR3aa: ASSLDTFNYGYT

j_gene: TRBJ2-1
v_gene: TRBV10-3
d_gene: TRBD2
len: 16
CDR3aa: AIKMGGRPTVTYNEQF

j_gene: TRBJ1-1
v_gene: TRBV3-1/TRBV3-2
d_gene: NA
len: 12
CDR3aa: ASSHHRENTEAF

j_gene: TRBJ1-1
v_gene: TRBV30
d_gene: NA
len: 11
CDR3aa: AWSVEANTEAF

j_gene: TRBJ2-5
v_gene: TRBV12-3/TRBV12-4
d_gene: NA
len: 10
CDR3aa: ASSLTPETQY

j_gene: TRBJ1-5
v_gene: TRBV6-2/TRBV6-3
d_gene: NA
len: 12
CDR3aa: ASSFTDSNQPQH